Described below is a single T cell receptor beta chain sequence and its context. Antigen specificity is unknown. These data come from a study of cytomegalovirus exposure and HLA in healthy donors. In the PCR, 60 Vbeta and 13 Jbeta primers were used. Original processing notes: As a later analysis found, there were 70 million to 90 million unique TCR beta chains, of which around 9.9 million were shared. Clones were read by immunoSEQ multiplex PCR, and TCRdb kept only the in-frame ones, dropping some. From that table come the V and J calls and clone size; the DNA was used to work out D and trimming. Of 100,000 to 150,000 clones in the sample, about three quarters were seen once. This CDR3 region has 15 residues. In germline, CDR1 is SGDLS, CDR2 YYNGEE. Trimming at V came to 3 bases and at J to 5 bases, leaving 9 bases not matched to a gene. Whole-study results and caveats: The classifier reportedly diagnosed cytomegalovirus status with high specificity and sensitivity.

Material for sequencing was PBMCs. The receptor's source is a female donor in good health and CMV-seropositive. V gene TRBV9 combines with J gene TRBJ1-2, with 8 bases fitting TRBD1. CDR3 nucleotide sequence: TGTGCCAGCAGCGAAATACGACAGGGGAAATATGGCTACACCTTC. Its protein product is CASSEIRQGKYGYTF.